Listed here are 19 T cell receptor beta chains from one sample, sequenced in a study of shared clonotypes between healthy human individuals. TCRdb's copy holds only in-frame clones and misses some; the assay was immunoSEQ multiplex PCR. The sample shows 850,000 to 1,200,000 clones, approximately 72% of them seen only once. Sequenced: memory CD4+ T cells sorted from blood. As to subset: CD45RA-negative fraction. These receptors were obtained from a young man in good health.

This rearrangement joins TRBV6-1 to TRBJ2-4; 9 bases agree with TRBD1. The CDR3 is made up of 18 amino acids. Unmatched junction bases numbered 9, after V lost 1 base and J lost 2 bases. Germline values: CDR1 MNHNS, CDR2 SASEGT. This chain's CDR3 is CASSEVAGQGHTKNIQYF. The CDR3 coding sequence is TGTGCCAGCAGTGAAGTCGCGGGACAGGGCCATACCAAAAACATTCAGTACTTC.

Only a few counts were recorded for this clone. This chain joins TRBV5-6 and TRBJ2-7; TRBD2 matches 9 bases. The length of the CDR3 is 15 residues. J gave up 1 base and V 4 bases, and 6 bases lay outside the gene matches. Per germline, CDR1 SGHDT and CDR2 YYEEEE. Written as DNA, the CDR3 is TGTGCCAGCAGCCATCTAGCGGGGCGATCCTACGAGCAGTACTTC. It specifies CASSHLAGRSYEQYF.

Written as DNA, the CDR3 is TGTGCCAGCAGTTACTCCGGACAGGCCTCTCAGCCCCAGCATTTT. Amino acids: CASSYSGQASQPQHF. This rearrangement joins TRBV6-5 to TRBJ1-5; 7 nucleotides agree with TRBD1. This CDR3 is built from 15 residues. Germline V lookup: CDR1 MNHEY, CDR2 SVGAGI. J was trimmed by 6 bases and V by 0 bases; bases with no gene match: 5.

This chain uses TRBV14 with TRBJ2-7; D is perhaps TRBD1 or TRBD2 (5 bases each). Germline CDR1 SGHDN, CDR2 FVKESK. The CDR3 consists of 17 residues. Trimming left V 4 bases short and J 2 bases short, with 21 bases between. The CDR3 coding sequence is TGTGCCAGCAGCCTAACCTGGGACCGCTTGCGAGCCTACGAGCAGTACTTC. It translates to CASSLTWDRLRAYEQYF. Combining the CDR3 with reference TRBV14 and TRBJ2-7 gives the whole variable domain EAGVTQFPSHSVIEKGQTVTLRCDPISGHDNLYWYRRVMGKEIKFLLHFVKESKQDESGMPNNRFLAERTGGTYSTLKVQPAELEDSGVYFCASSLTWDRLRAYEQYFGPGTRLTVT.

With regard to this clone: Its ends do not fully match the called genes, so a read error is possible. The chain joins TRBV30 to TRBJ1-3; D is unclear. There are 11 residues in the CDR3. Germline CDR1 GTSNPN, CDR2 SVGIG (reference sequence). CDR3 in amino acids: CAWSAGNTIYF. CDR3 nucleotides: TGTGCCTGGAGTGCTGGGAACACCATATATTTT.

This clone appeared a single time. The chain carries TRBV7-2 and TRBJ1-1; D is possibly TRBD1 (6 bases). CDR1 and CDR2 from the germline V gene are SGHTA and FQGNSA. V lost 5 bases and J 1 base, leaving 14 bases between the germline ends. CDR3 size: 15 residues. CDR3 residues: CASSPRTASNTEAFF. CDR3 DNA sequence: TGTGCCAGCAGCCCACGGACAGCTTCGAACACTGAAGCTTTCTTT.

This rearrangement joins TRBV2 to TRBJ2-5; D gene ambiguous. The CDR3 has 12 residues. Trimming took 9 bases from V and 2 from J, leaving 10 bases between them. Germline-derived CDR1 and CDR2 are SNHLY and FYNNEI. This CDR3 is CASVEGQETQYF. Written as DNA, the CDR3 is TGTGCCAGTGTAGAAGGGCAAGAGACCCAGTACTTC. The whole variable domain, filled in from reference TRBV2 and TRBJ2-5, reads EPEVTQTPSHQVTQMGQEVILRCVPISNHLYFYWYRQILGQKVEFLVSFYNNEISEKSEIFDDQFSVERPDGSNFTLKIRSTKLEDSAMYFCASVEGQETQYFGPGTRLLVL.

V usage is TRBV29-1 and J usage is TRBJ2-7; 8 bases align to TRBD1. Germline V CDR1 and CDR2: SQVTM, ANQGSEA. The CDR3 loop spans 13 amino acids. After removal of 3 bases from V and 4 bases from J, the junction contained 5 bases not matched to a gene. CDR3 amino acids: CSVEGDRPYEQYF. Here the CDR3 DNA reads TGCAGCGTTGAGGGGGACAGGCCTTACGAGCAGTACTTC.

The chain carries TRBV6-6 and TRBJ2-2; D gene ambiguous. This CDR3 is 15 amino acids long. V was shortened by 2 bases and J by 0 bases, with 7 bases between the two germline ends. Germline V lookup: CDR1 MNHNY, CDR2 SVGAGI (reference sequence). CDR3 amino acids: CASSYKVSNTGELFF. CDR3 sequence (DNA): TGTGCCAGCAGTTACAAGGTTTCGAACACCGGGGAGCTGTTTTTT.

As to this clone: A much larger clone is a single base away; this may be a read error. The same CDR3 also results from other DNA sequences found in this sample. This chain links TRBV7-6 with TRBJ1-1; D gene ambiguous. Germline V gene sequence: CDR1 SGHVS, CDR2 FNYEAQ. The CDR3 spans 13 residues. V was clipped by 0 bases and J by 1 base, with 3 bases between them. DNA of the CDR3: TGTGCCAGCAGCTTAGCAGGGAACACTGAAGCTTTCTTT. The encoded protein is CASSLAGNTEAFF.

The CDR3 bases are TGTGCCAGCAGCTTGGGGGGGGGCGCCGCCTACAATGAGCAGTTCTTC. Translation: CASSLGGGAAYNEQFF. V and J are TRBV5-4 and TRBJ2-1; D perhaps matches TRBD2 (7 bases). This CDR3 is 16 amino acids long. Germline CDR1 reads SGHNT; CDR2 reads YYREEE (reference sequence). V lost 0 bases and J 2 bases, leaving 12 bases between the germline ends.

This clone was detected only once. The chain uses TRBV10-1 and TRBJ2-2; 11 nucleotides line up with TRBD2. This CDR3 spans 15 amino acids. J lost 2 bases, V lost 8 bases, and 4 bases had no gene match. Germline V gives CDR1 WNHNN, CDR2 SYGVQD (reference sequence). The DNA of the CDR3 is TGCGCCAGCTCCCTAGCGGGGGGAAACACCGGGGAGCTGTTTTTT. Translating gives CASSLAGGNTGELFF.

As for this clone: Other DNA sequences in this specimen translate into the identical CDR3. The rearrangement links TRBV9 to TRBJ2-3; D gene uncertain. This CDR3 comprises 13 residues. V lost 4 bases, J lost 2 bases, and 8 bases lay in between. CDR1 and CDR2 from the germline V gene are SGDLS and YYNGEE. CDR3 sequence: CASSPHPTDTQYF. The CDR3 DNA reads as TGTGCCAGCAGCCCTCACCCCACAGATACGCAGTATTTT.

This chain uses TRBV9 with TRBJ1-2; D call uncertain. The CDR3 spans 14 residues. Germline-derived CDR1 and CDR2 are SGDLS and YYNGEE. V was pared by 0 bases and J by 6 bases, with 12 bases between. The CDR3 here is CASSVDEGSNGYTF. The DNA for the CDR3 is TGTGCCAGCAGCGTAGACGAGGGTAGTAATGGCTACACCTTC.

This chain links TRBV11-3 with TRBJ2-1; no reliable D call. Trimming removed 1 base at V and 6 bases at J, with 22 bases between. The CDR3 loop spans 18 amino acids. CDR1 is SGHNT, CDR2 YENEEA, per germline. The CDR3 is CASSLGLGLSNRPNEQFF. The CDR3 DNA sequence: TGTGCCAGCAGCTTAGGTTTGGGCCTGTCGAACCGCCCCAATGAGCAGTTCTTC.

The chain joins TRBV10-3 to TRBJ2-7; the match to TRBD1 covers 7 bases. Losses at the gene ends were 4 bases for V and 3 bases for J; bases not matched to a gene: 3. The germline gives CDR1 ENHRY, CDR2 SYGVKD. The CDR3 consists of 13 residues. CDR3 amino acids: CAISGGQFYEQYF. DNA for the CDR3: TGTGCCATCAGTGGGGGACAGTTCTACGAGCAGTACTTC.

For this clone: This sample also contains other DNA sequences that code for the same CDR3. This sequence joins TRBV6-6 and TRBJ2-7; D call uncertain. Germline V gene sequence: CDR1 MNHNY, CDR2 SVGAGI (reference sequence). The CDR3 length is 11 residues. Trimming removed 0 bases from V and 9 bases from J, with 6 bases in between. The CDR3: CASSYSGMQYF. In DNA form, the CDR3 reads TGTGCCAGCAGTTACTCAGGGATGCAGTACTTC.

The gene calls are TRBV6-1 and TRBJ1-2; the D is unclear. Germline CDR1 is MNHNS and CDR2 is SASEGT. The CDR3 extends over 14 amino acids. V was trimmed by 2 bases and J by 4 bases, leaving 11 bases between them. The CDR3 sequence is CASSEQATSYGYTF. CDR3 nucleotide sequence: TGTGCCAGCAGTGAACAGGCAACCTCCTATGGCTACACCTTC.

V usage is TRBV5-6 and J usage is TRBJ1-1; 7 bases are a match to TRBD1. Trimming cost V 2 bases and J 6 bases; bases outside gene matches: 10. The CDR3 runs to 15 residues. CDR1 SGHDT and CDR2 YYEEEE come from the germline V gene. The chain's CDR3 is CASSLPGQPSAEAFF. CDR3 sequence (DNA): TGTGCCAGCAGCTTACCGGGACAGCCATCGGCTGAAGCTTTCTTT. The variable domain in full, completed from reference TRBV5-6 and TRBJ1-1, reads DAGVTQSPTHLIKTRGQQVTLRCSPKSGHDTVSWYQQALGQGPQFIFQYYEEEERQRGNFPDRFSGHQFPNYSSELNVNALLLGDSALYLCASSLPGQPSAEAFFGQGTRLTVV.